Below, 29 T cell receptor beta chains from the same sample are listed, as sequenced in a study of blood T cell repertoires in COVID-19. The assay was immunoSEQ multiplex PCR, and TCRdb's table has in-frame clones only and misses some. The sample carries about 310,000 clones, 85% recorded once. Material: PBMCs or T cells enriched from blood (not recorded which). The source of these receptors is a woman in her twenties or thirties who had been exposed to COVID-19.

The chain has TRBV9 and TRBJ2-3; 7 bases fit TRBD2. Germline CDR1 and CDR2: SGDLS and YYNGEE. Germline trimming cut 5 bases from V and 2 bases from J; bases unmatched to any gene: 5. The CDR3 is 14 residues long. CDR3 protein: CASSSLADTDTQYF. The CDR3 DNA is TGTGCCAGCAGTAGCCTAGCGGACACAGATACGCAGTATTTT.

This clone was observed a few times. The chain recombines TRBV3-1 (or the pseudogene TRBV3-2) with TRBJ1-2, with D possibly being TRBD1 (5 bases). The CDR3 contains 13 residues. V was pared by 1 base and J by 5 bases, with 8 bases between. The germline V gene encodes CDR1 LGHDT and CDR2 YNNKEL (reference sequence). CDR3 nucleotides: TGTGCCAGCAGCCAAGGGGGGGGATATGGCTACACCTTC. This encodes CASSQGGGYGYTF.

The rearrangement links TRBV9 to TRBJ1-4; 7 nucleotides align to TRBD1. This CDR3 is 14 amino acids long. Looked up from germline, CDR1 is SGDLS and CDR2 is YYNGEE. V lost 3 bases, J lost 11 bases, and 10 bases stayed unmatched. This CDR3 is CASSGGTETYKLFF. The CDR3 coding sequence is TGTGCCAGCAGCGGGGGGACAGAGACCTATAAACTGTTTTTT.

The chain's CDR3 is CASSPRGTGVSGNTIYF. As DNA, the CDR3 is TGTGCCAGCAGTCCCCGTGGGACAGGGGTATCTGGAAACACCATATATTTT. The rearrangement joins TRBV27 to TRBJ1-3; 10 positions match TRBD1. The V gene's germline CDR1 is MNHEY and CDR2 SMNVEV (reference sequence). V was clipped by 5 bases and J by 1 base; unmatched bases: 8. The length of the CDR3 is 17 residues.

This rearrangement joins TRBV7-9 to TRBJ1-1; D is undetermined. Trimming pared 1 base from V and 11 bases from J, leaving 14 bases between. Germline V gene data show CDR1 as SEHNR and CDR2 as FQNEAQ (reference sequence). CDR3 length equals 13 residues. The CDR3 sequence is CASSLGAQSSAFF. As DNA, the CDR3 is TGTGCCAGCAGCTTAGGGGCCCAATCATCGGCTTTCTTT.

This chain's CDR3 is CASSSGQGRNTGELFF. The CDR3 bases are TGCGCCAGCAGCTCTGGACAGGGGAGGAATACCGGGGAGCTGTTTTTT. V gene TRBV5-1 combines with J gene TRBJ2-2; 9 positions agree with TRBD1. Germline assignment: CDR1 SGHRS and CDR2 YFSETQ. The CDR3 is 16 amino acids. V dropped 3 bases and J dropped 5; count of bases not matched to a gene: 8. Supplemented by reference TRBV5-1 and TRBJ2-2, the full variable domain reads KAGVTQTPRYLIKTRGQQVTLSCSPISGHRSVSWYQQTPGQGLQFLFEYFSETQRNKGNFPGRFSGRQFSNSRSEMNVSTLELGDSALYLCASSSGQGRNTGELFFGEGSRLTVL.

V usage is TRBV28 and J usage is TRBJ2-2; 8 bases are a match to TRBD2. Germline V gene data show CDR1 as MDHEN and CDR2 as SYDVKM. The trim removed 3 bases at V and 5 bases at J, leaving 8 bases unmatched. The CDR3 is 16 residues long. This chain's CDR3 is CASSFRAGGRTGELFF. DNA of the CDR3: TGTGCCAGCAGTTTCCGCGCGGGGGGCCGAACCGGGGAGCTGTTTTTT.

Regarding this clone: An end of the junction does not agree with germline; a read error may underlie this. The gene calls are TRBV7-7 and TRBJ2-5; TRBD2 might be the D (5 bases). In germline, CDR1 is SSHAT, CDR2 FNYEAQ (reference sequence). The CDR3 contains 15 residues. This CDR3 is CASSLGSEGAETQYF. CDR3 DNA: TGTGCTAGCAGCTTAGGTTCCGAGGGCGCAGAGACCCAGTACTTC.

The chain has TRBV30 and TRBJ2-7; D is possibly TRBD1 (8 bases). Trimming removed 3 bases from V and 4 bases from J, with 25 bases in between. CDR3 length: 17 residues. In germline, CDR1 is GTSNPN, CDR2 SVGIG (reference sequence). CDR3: CAWRSDRAAGDLYEQYF. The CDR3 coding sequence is TGTGCCTGGAGATCGGACAGGGCCGCGGGGGATTTATACGAGCAGTACTTC.

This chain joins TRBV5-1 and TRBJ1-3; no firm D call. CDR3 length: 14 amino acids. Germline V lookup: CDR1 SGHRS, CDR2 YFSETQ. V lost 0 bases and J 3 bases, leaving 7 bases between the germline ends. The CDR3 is CASSLGSSGNTIYF. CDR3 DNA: TGCGCCAGCAGCTTGGGAAGTAGTGGAAACACCATATATTTT.

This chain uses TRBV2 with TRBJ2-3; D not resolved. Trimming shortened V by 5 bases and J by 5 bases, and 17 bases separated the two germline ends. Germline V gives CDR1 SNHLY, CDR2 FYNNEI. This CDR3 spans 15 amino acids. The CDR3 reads CASSWVELAQDTQYF. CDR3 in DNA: TGTGCCAGCAGTTGGGTGGAGCTGGCACAAGATACGCAGTATTTT.

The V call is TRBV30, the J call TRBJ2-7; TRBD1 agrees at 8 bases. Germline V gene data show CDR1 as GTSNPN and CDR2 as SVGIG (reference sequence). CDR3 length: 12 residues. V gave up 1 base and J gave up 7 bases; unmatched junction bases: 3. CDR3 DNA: TGTGCCTGGAGTGCTACAGGGGGTGAGCAGTACTTC. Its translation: CAWSATGGEQYF.

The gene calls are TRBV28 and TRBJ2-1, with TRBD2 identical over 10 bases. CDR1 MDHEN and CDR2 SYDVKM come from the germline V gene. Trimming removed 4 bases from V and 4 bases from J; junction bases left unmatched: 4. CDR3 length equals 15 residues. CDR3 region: CASSSPAGGYNEQFF. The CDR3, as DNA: TGTGCCAGCAGTTCCCCAGCGGGGGGGTACAATGAGCAGTTCTTC.

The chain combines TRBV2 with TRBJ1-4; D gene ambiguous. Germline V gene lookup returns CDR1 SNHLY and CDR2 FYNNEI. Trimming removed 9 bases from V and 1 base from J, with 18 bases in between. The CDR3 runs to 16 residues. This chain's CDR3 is CARSQSVAGTNEKLFF. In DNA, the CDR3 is TGTGCCAGGTCCCAGTCGGTGGCAGGAACTAATGAAAAACTGTTTTTT.

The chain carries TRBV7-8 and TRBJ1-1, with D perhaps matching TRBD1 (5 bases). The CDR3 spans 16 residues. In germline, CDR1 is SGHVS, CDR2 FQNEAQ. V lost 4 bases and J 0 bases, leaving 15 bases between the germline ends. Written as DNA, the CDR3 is TGTGCCAGCAGCTCCAGGGCAGGGTGGGTGAACACTGAAGCTTTCTTT. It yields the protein CASSSRAGWVNTEAFF.

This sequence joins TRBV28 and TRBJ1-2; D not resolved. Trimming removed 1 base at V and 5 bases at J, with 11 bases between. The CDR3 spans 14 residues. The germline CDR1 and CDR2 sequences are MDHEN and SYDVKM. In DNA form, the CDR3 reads TGTGCCAGCAGTTTATCTGAGGGCGGTTATGGCTACACCTTC. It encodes CASSLSEGGYGYTF.

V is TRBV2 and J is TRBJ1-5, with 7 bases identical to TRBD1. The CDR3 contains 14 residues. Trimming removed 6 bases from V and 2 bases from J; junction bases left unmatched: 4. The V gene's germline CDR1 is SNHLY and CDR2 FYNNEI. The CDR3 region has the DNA TGTGCCAGCAGGCCTGACAGGGGCAATCAGCCCCAGCATTTT. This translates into CASRPDRGNQPQHF.

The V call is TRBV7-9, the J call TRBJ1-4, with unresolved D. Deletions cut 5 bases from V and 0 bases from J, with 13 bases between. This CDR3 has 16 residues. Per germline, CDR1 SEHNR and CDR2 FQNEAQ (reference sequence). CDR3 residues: CASSDWIRTTNEKLFF. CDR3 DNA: TGTGCCAGCAGCGACTGGATTCGGACAACTAATGAAAAACTGTTTTTT.

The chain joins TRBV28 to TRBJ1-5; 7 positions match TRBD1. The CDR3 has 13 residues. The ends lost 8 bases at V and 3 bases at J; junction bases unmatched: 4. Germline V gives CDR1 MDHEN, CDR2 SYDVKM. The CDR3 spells CASYRGLNQPQHF. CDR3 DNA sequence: TGTGCCAGCTACAGGGGCCTCAATCAGCCCCAGCATTTT.

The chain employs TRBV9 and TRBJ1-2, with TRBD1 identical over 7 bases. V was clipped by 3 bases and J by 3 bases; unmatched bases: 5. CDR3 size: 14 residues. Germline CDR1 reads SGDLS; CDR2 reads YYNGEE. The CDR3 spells CASSADTGDYGYTF. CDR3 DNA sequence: TGTGCCAGCAGCGCCGATACAGGGGACTATGGCTACACCTTC.

CDR3 amino acids: CASSQEPGQENNSPLHF. The CDR3 DNA sequence: TGCGCCAGCAGCCAGGAGCCGGGACAGGAAAATAATTCACCCCTCCACTTT. The genes are TRBV4-3 and TRBJ1-6; 8 bases align to TRBD1. The CDR3 has 17 residues. Germline CDR1 and CDR2: LGHNA and YSLEER. V lost 3 bases and J lost 5; bases outside the gene matches: 9.

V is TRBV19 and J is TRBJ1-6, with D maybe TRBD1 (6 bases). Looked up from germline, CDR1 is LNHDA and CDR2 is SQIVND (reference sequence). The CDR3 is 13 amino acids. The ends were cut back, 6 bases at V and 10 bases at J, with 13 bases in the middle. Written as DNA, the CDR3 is TGTGCCAGTAGCCTCAGGGGTGGATCACCCCTCCACTTT. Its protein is CASSLRGGSPLHF. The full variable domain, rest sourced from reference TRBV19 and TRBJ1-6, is DGGITQSPKYLFRKEGQNVTLSCEQNLNHDAMYWYRQDPGQGLRLIYYSQIVNDFQKGDIAEGYSVSREKKESFPLTVTSAQKNPTAFYLCASSLRGGSPLHFGNGTRLTVT.

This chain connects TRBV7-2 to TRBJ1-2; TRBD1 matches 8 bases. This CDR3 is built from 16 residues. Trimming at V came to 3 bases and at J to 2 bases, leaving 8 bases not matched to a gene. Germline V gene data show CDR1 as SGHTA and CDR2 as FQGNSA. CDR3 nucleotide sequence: TGTGCCAGCAGCTTGGCCGGGACAGGATTCAACTATGGCTACACCTTC. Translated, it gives CASSLAGTGFNYGYTF.

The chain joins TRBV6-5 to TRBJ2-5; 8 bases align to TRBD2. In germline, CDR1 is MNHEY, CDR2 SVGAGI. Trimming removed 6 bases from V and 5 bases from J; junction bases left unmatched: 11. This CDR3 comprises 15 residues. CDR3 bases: TGTGCCAGCAGGGGCGGGGGGAAACAAACGGAGACCCAGTACTTC. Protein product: CASRGGGKQTETQYF.

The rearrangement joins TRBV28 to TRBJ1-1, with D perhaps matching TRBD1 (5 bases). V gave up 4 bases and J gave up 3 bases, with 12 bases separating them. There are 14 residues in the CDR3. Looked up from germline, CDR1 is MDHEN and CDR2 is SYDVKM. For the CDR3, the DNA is TGTGCCAGCAGTTGGGGGGGGAGGGACACTGAAGCTTTCTTT. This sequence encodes CASSWGGRDTEAFF.

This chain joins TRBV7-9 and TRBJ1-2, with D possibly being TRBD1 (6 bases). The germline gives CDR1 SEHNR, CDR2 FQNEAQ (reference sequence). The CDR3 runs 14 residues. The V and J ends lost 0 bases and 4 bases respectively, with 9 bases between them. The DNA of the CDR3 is TGTGCCAGCAGCTTAGCAGGGGGTGGCTATGGCTACACCTTC. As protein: CASSLAGGGYGYTF.

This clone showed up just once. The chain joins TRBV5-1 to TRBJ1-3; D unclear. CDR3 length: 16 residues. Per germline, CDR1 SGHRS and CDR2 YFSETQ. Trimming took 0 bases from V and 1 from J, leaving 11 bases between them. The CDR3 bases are TGCGCCAGCAGCTTGGCCGCAGGTTTTTCTGGAAACACCATATATTTT. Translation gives CASSLAAGFSGNTIYF. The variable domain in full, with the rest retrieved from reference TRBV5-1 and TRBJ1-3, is KAGVTQTPRYLIKTRGQQVTLSCSPISGHRSVSWYQQTPGQGLQFLFEYFSETQRNKGNFPGRFSGRQFSNSRSEMNVSTLELGDSALYLCASSLAAGFSGNTIYFGEGSWLTVV.

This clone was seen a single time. In DNA form, the CDR3 reads TGTGCCAGCAGCTTAGGGGGCAGAAGCTCTGGAAACACCATATATTTT. Translating it yields CASSLGGRSSGNTIYF. The rearrangement links TRBV7-9 to TRBJ1-3; weak D call: TRBD1 (5 bases). The germline CDR1 and CDR2 sequences are SEHNR and FQNEAQ (reference sequence). The CDR3 covers 16 residues. V was shortened by 1 base and J by 0 bases, with 10 bases between the two germline ends.

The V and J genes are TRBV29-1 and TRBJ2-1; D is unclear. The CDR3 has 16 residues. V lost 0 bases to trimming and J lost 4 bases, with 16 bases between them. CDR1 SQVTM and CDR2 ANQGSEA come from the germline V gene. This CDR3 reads CSVEEPKAGPYNEQFF. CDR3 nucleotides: TGCAGCGTTGAAGAACCCAAGGCAGGCCCTTACAATGAGCAGTTCTTC.